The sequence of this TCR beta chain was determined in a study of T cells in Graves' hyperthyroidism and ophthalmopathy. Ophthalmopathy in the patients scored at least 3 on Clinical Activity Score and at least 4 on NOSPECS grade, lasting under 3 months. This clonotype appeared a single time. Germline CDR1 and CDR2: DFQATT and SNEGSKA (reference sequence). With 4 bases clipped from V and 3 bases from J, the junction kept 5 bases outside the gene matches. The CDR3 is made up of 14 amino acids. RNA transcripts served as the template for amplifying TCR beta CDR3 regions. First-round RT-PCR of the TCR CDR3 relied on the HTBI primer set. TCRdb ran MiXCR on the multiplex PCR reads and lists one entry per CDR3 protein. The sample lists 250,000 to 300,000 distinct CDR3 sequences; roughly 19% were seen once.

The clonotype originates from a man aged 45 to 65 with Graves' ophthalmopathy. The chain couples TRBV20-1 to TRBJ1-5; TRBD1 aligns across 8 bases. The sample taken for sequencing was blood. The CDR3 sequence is CSANAGGVNQPQHF. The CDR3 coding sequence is TGCAGTGCTAACGCAGGGGGCGTCAATCAGCCCCAGCATTTT.